This T cell receptor beta chain was identified in a study of cytomegalovirus exposure and HLA in healthy donors. Study results and limitations: In a later analysis, HLA-C alleles had the fewest associated TCRs, DRB1 alleles the most. What a later analysis reportedly showed was that an Asian-associated ancestry cluster had fewer N-insertions than the approximately 720-donor mean.

Details on this clone: Its antigen is undetermined.

13 Jbeta primers and 60 Vbeta primers were used for the PCR. TCRdb's copy holds only in-frame clones and misses some; the assay was immunoSEQ multiplex PCR. Here the sample table reports 95,000 to 150,000 clones. The CDR3 spans 12 residues. Germline CDR1 reads MNHEY; CDR2 reads SMNVEV (reference sequence). The chain joins TRBV27 to TRBJ2-5; maybe TRBD2 (5 bases). TRBJ2-7 matches the DNA end more closely, so the J call is doubtful. Input material: PBMCs. This receptor was obtained from a man in his forties in good health and CMV-seronegative. Here the CDR3 DNA reads TGTGCCAGCAGGGAACTAGGCTACGAGCAGTACTTC. Its protein product is CASRELGYEQYF.